This T cell receptor beta chain was sequenced in a study of blood T cell repertoires in COVID-19. Background on the study: The United States, Italy and Spain supplied acute and convalescent COVID-19 samples. T cells, B-cell-depleted T cells, or PBMCs provided the cDNA or gDNA that served as material.

Some clones are missing from TCRdb's copy, which holds only in-frame ones; the method was immunoSEQ multiplex PCR. Here the sample spans over 120,000 clones, roughly 88% being singletons. This CDR3 comprises 15 residues. Germline CDR1 and CDR2: MDHEN and SYDVKM. Trimming took 2 bases from V and 1 from J, leaving 11 bases between them. Participant ages covered about 18 to 95 years across around 25 US areas. The chain uses TRBV28 and TRBJ1-1, with unresolved D. Input material: PBMCs or T cells enriched from blood (not recorded which). This receptor was taken from a man aged 50 to 59 who had recovered from COVID-19. CDR3 sequence: CASSLISPQNTEAFF. In nucleotides, the CDR3 is TGTGCCAGCAGTTTAATATCCCCACAGAACACTGAAGCTTTCTTT. Complete variable domain (other parts from reference TRBV28 and TRBJ1-1): DVKVTQSSRYLVKRTGEKVFLECVQDMDHENMFWYRQDPGLGLRLIYFSYDVKMKEKGDIPEGYSVSREKKERFSLILESASTNQTSMYLCASSLISPQNTEAFFGQGTRLTVV.